This T cell receptor beta chain stems from a study of T cells and Merkel cell carcinoma outcomes. Overall study findings and caveats: Reportedly, T-cell repertoire with density predicts Merkel cell carcinoma outcomes.

This CDR3 contains 15 residues. The ends were cut back, 4 bases at V and 0 bases at J, with 13 bases in the middle. Germline assignment: CDR1 SGHRS and CDR2 YFSETQ. Only in-frame clones appear in the TCRdb table, and some are missing; sequencing was by immunoSEQ multiplex PCR. The sample gives 14,000 or so clones, roughly 92% of which show up once; approximately 2% is in the top ten. In regard to this clone: Its antigen is unidentified.

This chain links TRBV5-1 with TRBJ1-1; a possible D gene is TRBD1 (5 bases). Source material: tumor tissue from Merkel cell carcinoma. The TCR sequence derives from a human donor with Merkel cell carcinoma. The CDR3 loop is CASSGSGRMNTEAFF. DNA of the CDR3: TGCGCCAGCAGCGGATCGGGACGAATGAACACTGAAGCTTTCTTT.